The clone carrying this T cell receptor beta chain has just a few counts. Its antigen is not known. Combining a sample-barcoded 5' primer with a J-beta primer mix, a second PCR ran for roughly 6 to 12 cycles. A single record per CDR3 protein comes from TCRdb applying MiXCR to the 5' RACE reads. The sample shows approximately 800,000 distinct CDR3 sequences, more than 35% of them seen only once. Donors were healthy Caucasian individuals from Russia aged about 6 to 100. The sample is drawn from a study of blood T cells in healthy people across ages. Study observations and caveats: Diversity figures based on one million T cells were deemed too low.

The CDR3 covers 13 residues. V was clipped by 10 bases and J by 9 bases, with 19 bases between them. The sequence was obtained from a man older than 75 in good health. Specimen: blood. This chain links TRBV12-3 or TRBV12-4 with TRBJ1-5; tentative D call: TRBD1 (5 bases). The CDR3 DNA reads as TGTGCCACCCAAGGTGGGGGTGGTAGGCCCCAGCATTTT. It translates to CATQGGGGRPQHF.